This is a list of T cell receptor beta chains from one sample in a study of cytomegalovirus exposure and HLA in healthy donors. Profiling relied on immunoSEQ multiplex PCR, and the TCRdb table lists in-frame clones only, not all of them. Seen here are about 230,000 clones, 85% observed once, and the top ten hold 1% to 1.5%. What was sequenced was PBMCs. The origin of the receptors is a human donor in good health. Both conserved end residues are part of each CDR3. The D gene is left open where the match is weak. Only part of the rows carry a size: once, few, many, or a class if the clone is expanded.

size: -; V: TRBV7-2; length: 13; J: TRBJ2-1; D: -; DNA: TGTGCCAGCAGCTTGGGGCGTAAGAATGAGCAGTTCTTC; CDR3: CASSLGRKNEQFF
size: once; V: TRBV19; length: 14; J: TRBJ2-2; D: -; DNA: TGTGCCAGCACTTCACAGGGGAACACCGGGGAGCTGTTTTTT; CDR3: CASTSQGNTGELFF
size: -; V: TRBV30; length: 15; J: TRBJ2-1; D: TRBD2; DNA: TGTGCCTGGGAAGGACTAGCCCCACCCTACAATGAGCAGTTCTTC; CDR3: CAWEGLAPPYNEQFF
size: once; V: TRBV4-3; length: 16; J: TRBJ1-2; D: TRBD1; DNA: TGCGCCAGCAGCCAAGATATTGGACAGGGGCCCTATGGCTACACCTTC; CDR3: CASSQDIGQGPYGYTF
size: -; V: TRBV20-1; length: 11; J: TRBJ1-1; D: -; DNA: TGCAGTGCTAGGGGGACACGTGAAGCTTTCTTT; CDR3: CSARGTREAFF
size: many; V: TRBV29-1; length: 14; J: TRBJ2-7; D: -; DNA: TGCAGCGTTCTGACGGCGGGCATTACCTACGAGCAGTACTTC; CDR3: CSVLTAGITYEQYF
size: -; V: TRBV18; length: 12; J: TRBJ1-3; D: -; DNA: TGTGCCAGCTCACCGAACTCAAACACCATATATTTT; CDR3: CASSPNSNTIYF
size: few; V: TRBV25-1; length: 16; J: TRBJ2-2; D: TRBD2; DNA: TGTGCCAGCAGTCTGCTCCGGGGGGATAACACCGGGGAGCTGTTTTTT; CDR3: CASSLLRGDNTGELFF
size: once; V: TRBV28; length: 15; J: TRBJ2-3; D: TRBD1; DNA: TGTGCCAGCAGTACTCCGGGACAGGGGACAGATACGCAGTATTTT; CDR3: CASSTPGQGTDTQYF
size: -; V: TRBV11-1; length: 16; J: TRBJ2-1; D: TRBD2; DNA: TGTGCCAGCAGCGGACGGACTAGCGGGGGTTACAATGAGCAGTTCTTC; CDR3: CASSGRTSGGYNEQFF
size: -; V: TRBV4-1; length: 20; J: TRBJ2-5; D: -; DNA: TGCGCCAGCAGCCCCCACCCGCCCCTATACTACCTCCCCTCGCGGGAGACCCAGTACTTC; CDR3: CASSPHPPLYYLPSRETQYF
size: -; V: TRBV19; length: 16; J: TRBJ2-7; D: TRBD2; DNA: TGTGCCAGTAGTATATTTCGTCTAGCGGGAATCCACGAGCAGTACTTC; CDR3: CASSIFRLAGIHEQYF
size: once; V: TRBV7-2; length: 15; J: TRBJ2-3; D: TRBD2; DNA: TGTGCCAGCATGCTAGCGGGAGGTGTCACAGATACGCAGTATTTT; CDR3: CASMLAGGVTDTQYF